The next 31 T cell receptor beta chains were all read from a single sample in a study of siplizumab effects on memory and regulatory T cells (dated by TCRdb to the late 2010s). The library came from the immunoSEQ multiplex PCR assay. TCRdb re-hosts the immuneACCESS table, in-frame sequences only. Its copies lack some clones; in the studies checked, an unresolved V gene accounts for under half of them, and the cause for the rest is not known. The sample table shows fewer than 7,500 clones, and approximately 34% are seen once. The ten largest clonotypes hold 15% to 20% of the sample. These receptors lack a known antigen. Cells from the mixed lymphocyte reactions were cocultured for 6 days at 37 degrees C. The material sequenced was CFSE-low (dividing) CD8+ T cells sorted from an allogeneic mixed lymphocyte reaction. The receptors were sampled from a human donor in good health; the cells came from an allogeneic mixed lymphocyte reaction.

This chain connects TRBV11-3 to TRBJ2-1, with 13 bases fitting TRBD2. Trimming at V came to 1 base and at J to 1 base, leaving 1 base not matched to a gene. There are 17 residues in the CDR3. The germline V gene encodes CDR1 SGHNT and CDR2 YENEEA. CDR3 sequence (DNA): TGTGCCAGCAGCTTAGTACTAGCGGGAGGGTCCTACAATGAGCAGTTCTTC. Its translation: CASSLVLAGGSYNEQFF.

The genes are TRBV6-5 and TRBJ2-5; 7 bases agree with TRBD1. Per the germline V gene, CDR1 is MNHEY and CDR2 is SVGAGI. This CDR3 has 15 residues. With 2 bases clipped from V and 3 bases from J, the junction kept 6 bases outside the gene matches. The CDR3 sequence: CASSYPDRDKETQYF. The CDR3 DNA reads TGTGCCAGCAGTTACCCTGACAGGGATAAAGAGACCCAGTACTTC.

This clone was seen more than once but under ten times. The rearrangement links TRBV19 to TRBJ2-1; 10 nucleotides align to TRBD2. Germline CDR1 and CDR2: LNHDA and SQIVND (reference sequence). The CDR3 sequence is 15 residues long. V was clipped by 8 bases and J by 3 bases; unmatched bases: 7. CDR3: CASGLAGEGYNEQFF. CDR3 nucleotides: TGTGCCAGTGGGCTAGCGGGAGAAGGCTACAATGAGCAGTTCTTC.

The CDR3 DNA is TGTGCCAGCAGTATGCCCCGGGACAGCAAACTTAACTATGGCTACACCTTC. Encoded protein: CASSMPRDSKLNYGYTF. This chain uses TRBV7-3 with TRBJ1-2; 7 bases are shared with TRBD1. The CDR3 has 17 residues. Per the germline V gene, CDR1 is SGHTA and CDR2 is FQGTGA. The J segment lost 1 base and the V segment lost 6 bases, leaving 14 bases of the junction unmatched.

The chain joins TRBV5-4 to TRBJ1-1; 9 nucleotides agree with TRBD1. The V segment lost 3 bases and the J segment 1 base; nucleotides outside the gene matches: 13. Germline CDR1 and CDR2: SGHNT and YYREEE (reference sequence). The CDR3 has 18 residues. The CDR3 spells CASSSWEWTGARNTEAFF. The CDR3, as DNA: TGTGCCAGCAGCTCGTGGGAATGGACAGGGGCCAGGAACACTGAAGCTTTCTTT.

The chain links TRBV4-1 to TRBJ2-2, with TRBD1 matching 9 bases. The CDR3 loop spans 16 amino acids. V shed 4 bases and J 5 bases; nucleotides not matched to a gene: 8. Germline-derived CDR1 and CDR2 are MGHRA and YSYEKL. CDR3 protein: CASSLRDRVSTGELFF. CDR3 bases: TGCGCCAGCAGCCTCCGGGACAGGGTTTCGACCGGGGAGCTGTTTTTT.

This clone was observed a few times. The CDR3 reads CASSPWDSLGEQFF. CDR3 in DNA: TGTGCCAGCAGCCCCTGGGACAGTTTGGGTGAGCAGTTCTTC. The V call is TRBV9, the J call TRBJ2-1, with TRBD1 matching 7 bases. V lost 4 bases to trimming and J lost 9 bases; unmatched junction nucleotides: 10. This CDR3 has 14 amino acids. CDR1 SGDLS and CDR2 YYNGEE come from the germline V gene.

The chain uses TRBV9 and TRBJ2-7; 11 bases fit TRBD2. The J segment lost 7 bases and the V segment lost 2 bases, leaving 11 bases of the junction unmatched. CDR3 length: 16 residues. Germline CDR1 SGDLS, CDR2 YYNGEE. The CDR3, as DNA: TGTGCCAGCAGCGTCGGACTAGCGGGCCCTCGGGGAGAGCAGTACTTC. It yields the protein CASSVGLAGPRGEQYF.

This chain connects TRBV27 to TRBJ2-7; tentatively, D is TRBD2 (6 bases). CDR1 and CDR2 from the germline V gene are MNHEY and SMNVEV (reference sequence). CDR3 length: 15 amino acids. Trimming removed 8 bases at V and 2 bases at J, with 19 bases between. The CDR3 loop is CASGPGVGLPYEQYF. The CDR3 DNA follows: TGTGCCAGCGGACCGGGAGTTGGGCTCCCCTACGAGCAGTACTTC.

V is TRBV27 and J is TRBJ2-7; 9 nucleotides align to TRBD2. The germline V gene has CDR1 MNHEY and CDR2 SMNVEV (reference sequence). Unmatched junction bases numbered 7, after V lost 2 bases and J lost 5 bases. The CDR3 totals 15 residues. CDR3: CASSLGGGVINEQYF. CDR3 in DNA: TGTGCCAGCAGTTTAGGCGGGGGGGTAATTAACGAGCAGTACTTC.

The gene calls are TRBV7-9 and TRBJ2-7, with D tentatively TRBD1 (6 bases). The V end lost 5 bases, the J end lost 5 bases, and 13 bases lay between the germline ends. Germline-derived CDR1 and CDR2 are SEHNR and FQNEAQ (reference sequence). The CDR3 extends over 13 amino acids. CDR3 coding DNA: TGTGCCAGCAGCCCCGGGACATCTGACGAGCAGTACTTC. This encodes CASSPGTSDEQYF. The complete variable domain, with remaining parts taken from reference TRBV7-9 and TRBJ2-7, reads DTGVSQNPRHKITKRGQNVTFRCDPISEHNRLYWYRQTLGQGPEFLTYFQNEAQLEKSRLLSDRFSAERPKGSFSTLEIQRTEQGDSAMYLCASSPGTSDEQYFGPGTRLTVT.

The chain carries TRBV28 and TRBJ1-2; D uncertain. The length of the CDR3 is 14 residues. The germline V gene has CDR1 MDHEN and CDR2 SYDVKM. V was cut by 3 bases and J by 3 bases, with 11 bases left in between. This chain's CDR3 is CASSFLNKYYGYTF. Here the CDR3 DNA reads TGTGCCAGCAGTTTCCTGAACAAGTACTATGGCTACACCTTC.

The genes are TRBV7-9 and TRBJ1-5; D perhaps matches TRBD1 (5 bases). Between the trimmed V and J ends, which lost 4 bases and 1 base, there was a span of 11 bases. Germline loops: CDR1 SEHNR, CDR2 FQNEAQ (reference sequence). The CDR3 is made up of 15 amino acids. CDR3 nucleotide sequence: TGTGCCAGCAGCTCAATCGGGGGGAGCAATCAGCCCCAGCATTTT. This gives the protein CASSSIGGSNQPQHF.

The chain combines TRBV9 with TRBJ1-4; maybe TRBD1 (5 bases). Germline V gene lookup returns CDR1 SGDLS and CDR2 YYNGEE. V was pared by 3 bases and J by 4 bases, with 13 bases between. The CDR3 loop spans 15 amino acids. The CDR3 loop is CASSETGGFNEKLFF. DNA of the CDR3: TGTGCCAGCAGCGAGACCGGGGGTTTTAATGAAAAACTGTTTTTT.

This clone has just a few counts. The rearrangement links TRBV9 to TRBJ2-3; 9 bases fit TRBD2. This CDR3 is 16 amino acids long. The V gene's germline CDR1 is SGDLS and CDR2 YYNGEE. The ends lost 3 bases at V and 2 bases at J; junction bases unmatched: 7. The CDR3 nucleotides are TGTGCCAGCAGCGACCGGACTAGCGAGGTCACAGATACGCAGTATTTT. Translation gives CASSDRTSEVTDTQYF.

This clone has only a few counts. This sequence joins TRBV7-6 and TRBJ1-1; possible D gene TRBD1, 5 bases. The CDR3 has 13 amino acids. V lost 5 bases to trimming and J lost 4 bases, with 11 bases between them. Germline-derived CDR1 and CDR2 are SGHVS and FNYEAQ. CDR3 DNA: TGTGCCAGCAGCCCCACCGGGGGCACTGAAGCTTTCTTT. It is translated as CASSPTGGTEAFF. The full variable domain, with the rest looked up from reference TRBV7-6 and TRBJ1-1, is GAGVSQSPRYKVTKRGQDVALRCDPISGHVSLYWYRQALGQGPEFLTYFNYEAQQDKSGLPNDRFSAERPEGSISTLTIQRTEQRDSAMYRCASSPTGGTEAFFGQGTRLTVV.

This clone was observed a few times. This chain joins TRBV27 and TRBJ2-3, with 10 bases lining up with TRBD1. The germline V gene encodes CDR1 MNHEY and CDR2 SMNVEV (reference sequence). This CDR3 comprises 19 residues. V lost 2 bases and J lost 4; bases outside the gene matches: 15. This chain's CDR3 is CASSLQTGGAYSFPDTQYF. CDR3 bases: TGTGCCAGCAGTTTACAGACAGGGGGCGCCTATTCGTTTCCAGATACGCAGTATTTT.

This clone ranks as medium-sized. The chain links TRBV11-2 to TRBJ2-7, with D unclear. CDR1 SGHAT and CDR2 FQNNGV come from the germline V gene. V gave up 0 bases and J gave up 2 bases, with 5 bases separating them. This CDR3 spans 13 amino acids. CDR3 amino acids: CASSLEVTYEQYF. DNA of the CDR3: TGTGCCAGCAGCTTAGAGGTAACCTACGAGCAGTACTTC.

In this sample, this clone turned up a few times. CDR3 sequence: CSVVEANTGELFF. The CDR3 DNA reads as TGCAGCGTTGTCGAGGCTAACACCGGGGAGCTGTTTTTT. This chain links TRBV29-1 with TRBJ2-2; no clear D. The V end was cut by 4 bases, the J end by 2 bases, with 8 bases between. This CDR3 has 13 residues. Germline V gives CDR1 SQVTM, CDR2 ANQGSEA.

By share, this clone counts as medium-sized. J is TRBJ2-7 and V is TRBV7-9; maybe TRBD2 (5 bases). V lost 4 bases and J 5 bases, leaving 21 bases between the germline ends. The CDR3 consists of 16 residues. The germline V gene encodes CDR1 SEHNR and CDR2 FQNEAQ (reference sequence). The CDR3 spells CASSSASAGLFHEQYF. CDR3 nucleotide sequence: TGTGCCAGCAGCTCCGCTTCGGCGGGCCTCTTCCACGAGCAGTACTTC. The complete variable domain, with remaining parts taken from reference TRBV7-9 and TRBJ2-7, reads DTGVSQNPRHKITKRGQNVTFRCDPISEHNRLYWYRQTLGQGPEFLTYFQNEAQLEKSRLLSDRFSAERPKGSFSTLEIQRTEQGDSAMYLCASSSASAGLFHEQYFGPGTRLTVT.

This clone is labeled medium-sized. The chain recombines TRBV27 with TRBJ2-1; D perhaps matches TRBD2 (6 bases). The germline CDR1 and CDR2 sequences are MNHEY and SMNVEV (reference sequence). The ends were cut back, 6 bases at V and 0 bases at J, with 9 bases in the middle. CDR3 length equals 14 residues. The CDR3 sequence is CASSIGGSYNEQFF. CDR3 nucleotide sequence: TGTGCCAGCAGCATCGGGGGCTCCTACAATGAGCAGTTCTTC.

This clone was observed a handful of times. The rearrangement uses TRBV7-9 and TRBJ2-1; weak D call: TRBD1 (5 bases). Germline CDR1 reads SEHNR; CDR2 reads FQNEAQ (reference sequence). The V gene lost 2 bases and the J gene lost 7 bases, with 15 bases spanning the gap. The CDR3 is 15 amino acids. The CDR3 DNA follows: TGTGCCAGCAGCTTAAGGGGCAAACATGGGAATGAGCAGTTCTTC. Translated: CASSLRGKHGNEQFF.

This clone was counted a few times. The J gene is TRBJ2-1, the V gene TRBV19, with 8 bases identical to TRBD2. V lost 3 bases to trimming and J lost 5 bases; unmatched junction nucleotides: 6. CDR1 and CDR2 from the germline V gene are LNHDA and SQIVND (reference sequence). The CDR3 has 15 amino acids. The CDR3 here is CASSIGGSGNNEQFF. In nucleotides, the CDR3 is TGTGCCAGTAGTATTGGGGGTAGCGGGAACAATGAGCAGTTCTTC.

V and J are TRBV7-3 and TRBJ1-3, with a possible D match to TRBD1 (5 bases). The V end was cut by 5 bases, the J end by 0 bases, with 8 bases between. Germline values: CDR1 SGHTA, CDR2 FQGTGA. The CDR3 has 14 amino acids. The CDR3 nucleotides read TGTGCCAGCAGCCAGGGCACCTCTGGAAACACCATATATTTT. Encoded protein: CASSQGTSGNTIYF.

The chain is built from TRBV19 and TRBJ2-7; the D gene is possibly TRBD2 (7 bases). Germline V gene lookup returns CDR1 LNHDA and CDR2 SQIVND (reference sequence). V was pared by 5 bases and J by 3 bases, with 14 bases between. This CDR3 is built from 14 residues. Written as DNA, the CDR3 is TGTGCCAGTAGTTTTGTGGGGGGGCACTACGAGCAGTACTTC. This encodes CASSFVGGHYEQYF.

This chain connects TRBV28 to TRBJ1-3; D is perhaps TRBD1 (5 bases). V was shortened by 9 bases and J by 3 bases, with 21 bases between the two germline ends. This CDR3 spans 16 amino acids. The germline gives CDR1 MDHEN, CDR2 SYDVKM. The CDR3 DNA reads as TGTGCCAGTTCCGGGACGCCGGGGCCTGTTGGAAACACCATATATTTT. It is translated as CASSGTPGPVGNTIYF.

This chain links TRBV7-9 with TRBJ2-1; TRBD1 aligns across 12 bases. The V and J ends lost 7 bases and 5 bases, in that order; junction bases with no gene match: 12. The germline gives CDR1 SEHNR, CDR2 FQNEAQ (reference sequence). The CDR3 contains 17 residues. The CDR3 nucleotides are TGTGCCAGCACCCCCCCAAACCGGGACAGGGGGCACAATGAGCAGTTCTTC. Protein: CASTPPNRDRGHNEQFF.

The chain recombines TRBV19 with TRBJ1-5; D is perhaps TRBD1 (6 bases). Deletions cut 4 bases from V and 3 bases from J, with 7 bases between. The CDR3 runs 13 residues. The V gene's germline CDR1 is LNHDA and CDR2 SQIVND (reference sequence). The CDR3 spells CASSRTVNQPQHF. CDR3 coding DNA: TGTGCCAGTAGTAGGACAGTCAATCAGCCCCAGCATTTT.

This clone was observed a handful of times. V usage is TRBV2 and J usage is TRBJ2-7; 7 bases are shared with TRBD1. CDR1 is SNHLY and CDR2 is FYNNEI in the germline V gene. The CDR3 is made up of 15 amino acids. V trimming: 11 bases; J trimming: 0 bases; junction bases outside the gene matches: 13. DNA for the CDR3: TGTGCCTCCACTAAGGGGGCAGAAACCTCCTACGAGCAGTACTTC. Amino acid sequence: CASTKGAETSYEQYF. Full variable domain (outside the CDR3, taken from reference TRBV2 and TRBJ2-7): EPEVTQTPSHQVTQMGQEVILRCVPISNHLYFYWYRQILGQKVEFLVSFYNNEISEKSEIFDDQFSVERPDGSNFTLKIRSTKLEDSAMYFCASTKGAETSYEQYFGPGTRLTVT.

The gene calls are TRBV5-6 and TRBJ2-4; either TRBD1 or TRBD2 may supply D (5 bases each). The CDR3 has 12 amino acids. Germline V CDR1 and CDR2: SGHDT, YYEEEE. V was pared by 2 bases and J by 16 bases, with 16 bases between. This CDR3 is CASSFGTTENYF. As DNA, the CDR3 is TGTGCCAGCAGCTTCGGGACCACGGAAAACTACTTC.

The chain has TRBV5-1 and TRBJ1-2; D gene unclear. V was shortened by 2 bases and J by 6 bases, with 5 bases between the two germline ends. Germline V CDR1 and CDR2: SGHRS, YFSETQ. This CDR3 contains 11 residues. As DNA, the CDR3 is TGCGCCAGCAGCTTCGGGGATGGCTACACCTTC. It yields the protein CASSFGDGYTF.